A selection of T cell receptor beta chains follows, all from one sample in a study of control samples from healthy donors and cancer patients. The method was immunoSEQ multiplex PCR; TCRdb's version includes in-frame clones alone and lacks a portion of them. Of roughly 120,000 clones listed, roughly 90% are singletons. What was sequenced was blood. These receptors originate from a man aged 50-59 years in good health. The CDR3 runs from the conserved cysteine through the conserved F or W.

cdr3_length v_call cdr3_aa
15 TRBV5-1 CASSWGLAGAYEQYF
13 TRBV29-1 CSVAGQGSHEQYF
15 TRBV20-1 CSASAVAGGRNEQFF
13 TRBV30 CAWSVESNQPQHF
15 TRBV27 CASSPSGGLGETQYF
15 TRBV30 CAWSVGPGGNYGYTF
13 TRBV30 CAQSGGFQETQYF
14 TRBV6-1 CASSDRDGRTEAFF
16 TRBV24-1 CATSDFDRGLGYGYTF
14 TRBV5-5 CASSLVPMNTEAFF
13 TRBV5-1 CASSLSGEETQYF
12 TRBV6-2/TRBV6-3 CASSPPDRGRYF
15 TRBV18 CASSPGTTSTDTQYF
11 TRBV4-1 CASSQAGTQYF
13 TRBV7-6 CASSLANGNEQFF
14 TRBV4-2 CASSQAQGSNGYTF
13 TRBV6-6 CASSYAGRGGYTF
19 TRBV9 CASSVGHRMGDRADPEAFF
14 TRBV5-1 CASSRGKNTGELFF
16 TRBV2 CASSPGTGATNEKLFF
14 TRBV27 CASSLSGQFGGYTF
15 TRBV9 CASSERTGGQETQYF
13 TRBV19 CASKGAGSTEAFF